These 3 T cell receptor beta chains came from one sample sequenced in a study of CD8 T cells in ankylosing spondylitis. Their cognate antigens are unknown. General study findings and limits: One TCR beta motif, made up of about 8 highly homologous variants, appeared characteristic of ankylosing spondylitis blood.

MiXCR was run by TCRdb on the 5' RACE reads, yielding one entry per CDR3 protein. The table shows 650,000 to 800,000 distinct CDR3 sequences, with around 19% occurring only once. Material: blood, either unsorted or a sorted T cell fraction (not recorded which). The receptors shown here come from a male donor with ankylosing spondylitis.

The genes are TRBV6-5 and TRBJ2-3, with D perhaps TRBD2 (5 bases). The CDR3 spans 17 residues. V lost 0 bases and J 0 bases, leaving 13 bases between the germline ends. Germline values: CDR1 MNHEY, CDR2 SVGAGI. The DNA of the CDR3 is TGTGCCAGCAGTTACTCGAGGGCAAGTTCTAGCACAGATACGCAGTATTTT. This gives the protein CASSYSRASSSTDTQYF.

The V call is TRBV4-1, the J call TRBJ2-6, with no clear D. Germline lookup yields CDR1 MGHRA and CDR2 YSYEKL. There are 15 residues in the CDR3. V lost 1 base to trimming and J lost 2 bases, with 6 bases between them. CDR3 DNA sequence: TGCGCCAGCAGCCAAGGGCAAACTGGGGCCAACGTCCTGACTTTC. Its protein product is CASSQGQTGANVLTF.

The chain links TRBV24-1 to TRBJ2-1, with 7 bases identical to TRBD1. The germline gives CDR1 KGHDR, CDR2 SFDVKD. The CDR3 is 16 amino acids. Losses at the gene ends were 3 bases for V and 4 bases for J; bases not matched to a gene: 8. The CDR3 reads CATSDPRDRFYNEQFF. For the CDR3, the DNA is TGTGCCACCAGTGATCCCCGGGACAGATTTTACAATGAGCAGTTCTTC.